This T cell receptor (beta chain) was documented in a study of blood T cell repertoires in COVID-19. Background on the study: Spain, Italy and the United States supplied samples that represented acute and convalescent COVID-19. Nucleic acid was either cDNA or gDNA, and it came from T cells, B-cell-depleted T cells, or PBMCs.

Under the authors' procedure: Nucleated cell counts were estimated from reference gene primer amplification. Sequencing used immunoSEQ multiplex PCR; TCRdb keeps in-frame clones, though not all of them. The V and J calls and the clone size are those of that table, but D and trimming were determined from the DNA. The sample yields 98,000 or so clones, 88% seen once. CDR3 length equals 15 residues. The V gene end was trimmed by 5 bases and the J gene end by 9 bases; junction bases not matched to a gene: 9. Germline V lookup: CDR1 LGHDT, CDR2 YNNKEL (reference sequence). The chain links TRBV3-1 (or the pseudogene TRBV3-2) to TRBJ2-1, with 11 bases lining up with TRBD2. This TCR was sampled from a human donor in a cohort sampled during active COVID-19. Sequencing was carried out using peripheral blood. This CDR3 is CASSARSLAGGEQFF. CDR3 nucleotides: TGTGCCAGCAGCGCAAGAAGCCTAGCGGGAGGTGAGCAGTTCTTC.